This T cell receptor beta chain was sequenced for a study of blood T cell repertoires in COVID-19. Across the whole study: Samples of COVID-19 (acute and convalescent) were obtained from the United States, Italy and Spain.

There are 13 residues in the CDR3. CDR1 is SGHAT, CDR2 FQNNGV, per germline. Trimming pared 5 bases from V and 4 bases from J, leaving 12 bases between. Authors' data handling: Amplification with reference gene primers provided the estimates of nucleated cell counts. Only in-frame clones appear in the TCRdb table, and some are missing; sequencing was by immunoSEQ multiplex PCR. The V and J calls and clone size are taken from that table; D and trimming were inferred from the DNA. This sample carries some 170,000 clones, over 80% of them seen once, and the ten largest clones take roughly 9.1%. The receptor comes from a woman over 75 with active or convalescent COVID-19. V usage is TRBV11-2 and J usage is TRBJ2-7; D gene ambiguous. The source material was peripheral blood. As DNA, the CDR3 is TGTGCCAGCAGCCCAGAATTAAAATACGAGCAGTACTTC. Translated: CASSPELKYEQYF.